Listed below are T cell receptor beta chains from one sample, sequenced in a study of cytomegalovirus exposure and HLA in healthy donors. Assay used: immunoSEQ multiplex PCR; TCRdb lists only in-frame clones, some missing. The sample lists approximately 200,000 clones; less than 80% were seen once. Sequencing used PBMCs. The receptors originated from a woman younger than 45 in good health and CMV-seropositive. Each CDR3 is given with its conserved first and last residue. A D gene is named only where the DNA matches it firmly. Size values are once, few and many counts, or a class for expanded clones, and some rows have none.

- TRBJ2-2 TRBD1 TRBV5-1 CASSLDRVRAGELFF TGCGCCAGCAGCCTCGACAGGGTGAGGGCCGGGGAGCTGTTTTTT
- TRBJ1-2 TRBD1 TRBV9 CASSRTGGVGVNGYTF TGTGCCAGCAGCCGGACAGGGGGTGTAGGTGTTAATGGCTACACCTTC
- TRBJ2-7 TRBD1 TRBV9 CASSSTNRGPAYEQYF TGTGCCAGCAGCTCTACCAACAGGGGGCCCGCCTACGAGCAGTACTTC
- TRBJ2-1 TRBD2 TRBV11-3 CASSLGTSGRAQRNEQFF TGTGCCAGCAGCTTAGGGACTAGCGGGAGGGCCCAACGCAATGAGCAGTTCTTC
- TRBJ1-6 - TRBV21-1 CASLGRGSFSYNSPLHF TGTGCCAGCCTAGGCAGGGGGAGCTTCTCCTATAATTCACCCCTCCACTTT
- TRBJ1-1 TRBD1 TRBV5-1 CASSLGQGGTEAFF TGCGCCAGCAGCTTGGGACAGGGTGGAACTGAAGCTTTCTTT
- TRBJ2-1 TRBD1 TRBV7-2 CASSRAGTGYNNEQFF TGTGCCAGCAGCCGGGCCGGGACAGGGTATAACAATGAGCAGTTCTTC
- TRBJ2-4 - TRBV6-5 CASSGGVKNIQYF TGTGCCAGCAGCGGGGGAGTCAAAAACATTCAGTACTTC
- TRBJ1-1 TRBD1 TRBV7-9 CASSLVTGENTEAFF TGTGCCAGCAGCTTAGTGACAGGGGAAAACACTGAAGCTTTCTTT
- TRBJ2-7 - TRBV5-1 CASSGGTDVISYEQYF TGCGCCAGCAGCGGAGGGACGGACGTAATCTCCTACGAGCAGTACTTC
- TRBJ1-2 TRBD1 TRBV27 CASSQGQGNGYTF TGTGCCAGCAGCCAAGGACAGGGTAATGGCTACACCTTC
- TRBJ1-5 TRBD1 TRBV10-3 CAISPGTGGLSNQPQHF TGTGCCATCAGTCCCGGGACAGGGGGGTTGAGCAATCAGCCCCAGCATTTT
- TRBJ2-7 TRBD1 TRBV7-6 CASSLLTGAYEQYF TGTGCCAGCAGCTTACTGACAGGGGCCTACGAGCAGTACTTC
few TRBJ2-7 - TRBV28 CASSESGHKSYEQYF TGTGCCAGCAGCGAATCGGGACATAAGAGCTACGAGCAGTACTTC
- TRBJ2-7 - TRBV19 CASSMTDNSYEQYF TGTGCCAGTAGTATGACGGACAACTCCTACGAGCAGTACTTC
- TRBJ1-4 - TRBV5-1 CASSYNTANNEKLFF TGCGCCAGCAGTTATAATACAGCTAATAATGAAAAACTGTTTTTT
- TRBJ2-1 TRBD2 TRBV11-2 CASSFWREGNEQFF TGTGCCAGCAGCTTTTGGCGGGAGGGCAATGAGCAGTTCTTC
- TRBJ2-5 TRBD1 TRBV5-1 CASKLQGAQETQYF TGCGCCAGCAAATTACAGGGGGCGCAGGAGACCCAGTACTTC
few TRBJ1-1 TRBD1 TRBV11-3 CASSFTGTGDTEAFF TGTGCCAGCAGCTTCACCGGGACAGGGGATACTGAAGCTTTCTTT
few TRBJ2-7 - TRBV2 CASEEVHEQYF TGTGCCAGCGAGGAGGTCCACGAGCAGTACTTC
few TRBJ1-1 - TRBV5-1 CASSLGAGEGTEAFF TGCGCCAGCAGCTTGGGGGCAGGGGAGGGCACTGAAGCTTTCTTT
many TRBJ2-7 TRBD1 TRBV6-1 CASSELSGQGSDEQYF TGTGCCAGCAGTGAATTATCGGGACAGGGAAGTGACGAGCAGTACTTC
once TRBJ2-7 - TRBV9 CASSATTGYEQYF TGTGCCAGCAGCGCGACCACAGGGTACGAGCAGTACTTC
- TRBJ2-5 - TRBV11-3 CASSQEETQYF TGTGCCAGCAGCCAGGAAGAGACCCAGTACTTC
once TRBJ2-1 TRBD2 TRBV7-9 CASSPPPLAGLYNEQFF TGTGCCAGCAGCCCGCCCCCGCTAGCGGGGTTATACAATGAGCAGTTCTTC
- TRBJ2-1 TRBD2 TRBV2 CASSPSGGNEQFF TGTGCCAGCAGCCCTAGCGGGGGGAATGAGCAGTTCTTC
- TRBJ2-2 TRBD2 TRBV30 CAWSLLAGGTGELFF TGTGCCTGGAGTTTACTAGCGGGAGGAACCGGGGAGCTGTTTTTT
- TRBJ2-7 - TRBV29-1 CSVEETAYEQYF TGCAGCGTTGAAGAGACAGCCTACGAGCAGTACTTC
- TRBJ2-7 TRBD2 TRBV7-2 CASSPGLAPYEQYF TGTGCCAGCAGCCCGGGACTAGCGCCCTACGAGCAGTACTTC
- TRBJ2-7 TRBD2 TRBV6-5 CASGTSLSYEQYF TGTGCCAGCGGGACTAGCCTCTCCTACGAGCAGTACTTC
once TRBJ2-1 TRBD2 TRBV30 CAGSGSSYNEQFF TGTGCCGGTAGCGGGAGCTCCTACAATGAGCAGTTCTTC
- TRBJ2-1 - TRBV11-2 CASSSFRGGGATHEQFF TGTGCCAGCAGCTCGTTTAGGGGGGGTGGGGCAACGCATGAGCAGTTCTTC
- TRBJ2-7 TRBD1 TRBV29-1 CSVELPGGYEQYF TGCAGCGTTGAGCTCCCAGGGGGCTACGAGCAGTACTTC
- TRBJ2-2 - TRBV27 CASSPRGTVGELFF TGTGCCAGCAGTCCCCGGGGTACGGTCGGGGAGCTGTTTTTT
- TRBJ1-1 - TRBV5-1 CASSLGLERGTEAFF TGCGCCAGCAGCTTGGGTTTGGAAAGAGGCACTGAAGCTTTCTTT
- TRBJ1-6 TRBD1 TRBV2 CASNEDRGLISLHF TGTGCCAGCAACGAAGACAGGGGGCTAATATCCCTCCACTTT
- TRBJ1-1 - TRBV28 CASSLVQFKAFF TGTGCCAGCAGTTTAGTACAGTTTAAAGCTTTCTTT
- TRBJ2-2 TRBD2 TRBV10-3 CAIGRGLAGGLTGELFF TGTGCCATCGGTAGAGGACTAGCGGGGGGGCTCACCGGGGAGCTGTTTTTT
few TRBJ1-2 - TRBV30 CAWSSQGYGYTF TGTGCCTGGAGTAGCCAGGGGTATGGCTACACCTTC
few TRBJ2-4 - TRBV7-2 CASSSRVENIQYF TGTGCCAGCAGCTCAAGAGTGGAAAACATTCAGTACTTC
- TRBJ2-7 - TRBV30 CAWSVLSRGPGEQYF TGTGCCTGGAGTGTACTTAGTAGGGGCCCGGGCGAGCAGTACTTC
- TRBJ2-5 TRBD2 TRBV6-5 CASSYSLAGVQETQYF TGTGCCAGCAGTTATAGTCTAGCGGGGGTCCAAGAGACCCAGTACTTC
- TRBJ2-5 - TRBV7-2 CASSLDGGAGKTQYF TGTGCCAGCAGCTTAGATGGGGGGGCCGGAAAGACCCAGTACTTC
- TRBJ2-4 - TRBV18 CASSPLEPLAKNIQYF TGTGCCAGCTCACCACTAGAGCCCCTAGCCAAAAACATTCAGTACTTC
- TRBJ1-5 TRBD1 TRBV27 CATGGDQPQHF TGCGCGACAGGGGGGGATCAGCCCCAGCATTTT
- TRBJ1-2 TRBD1 TRBV7-2 CASSSGQGQGYGYTF TGTGCCAGCAGCTCCGGACAGGGCCAGGGCTATGGCTACACCTTC
- TRBJ2-7 TRBD1 TRBV7-6 CASSSGTGSYEQYF TGTGCCAGCAGCTCGGGGACAGGGTCCTACGAGCAGTACTTC
- TRBJ2-6 - TRBV6-5 CASGNRDSGANVLTF TGTGCCAGCGGAAACAGGGACTCTGGGGCCAACGTCCTGACTTTC
- TRBJ2-7 - TRBV19 CASSIYSGASYEQYF TGTGCCAGTAGTATATACTCAGGGGCCTCCTACGAGCAGTACTTC
once TRBJ1-3 - TRBV19 CASTRFGGHSGNTIYF TGTGCCAGTACTCGATTTGGGGGCCACTCTGGAAACACCATATATTTT
- TRBJ2-4 TRBD1 TRBV5-4 CASSRPGQGAKNIQYF TGTGCCAGCAGCAGACCGGGACAGGGAGCCAAAAACATTCAGTACTTC
- TRBJ2-1 TRBD2 TRBV9 CASSVAIAGYNEQFF TGTGCCAGCAGCGTAGCTATAGCGGGGTACAATGAGCAGTTCTTC
- TRBJ1-2 TRBD1 TRBV18 CASSPGGTGIYGYTF TGTGCCAGCTCACCAGGAGGGACAGGAATTTATGGCTACACCTTC
- TRBJ2-7 - TRBV5-1 CASRGVGQGYEQYF TGCGCCAGCAGAGGAGTGGGTCAGGGCTACGAGCAGTACTTC
once TRBJ2-7 TRBD1 TRBV10-2 CASSEVRQGAGEQYF TGCGCCAGCAGTGAGGTTCGGCAGGGGGCAGGTGAGCAGTACTTC
- TRBJ1-2 - TRBV11-3 CASSSRPNYGYTF TGTGCCAGCAGCTCTAGACCAAACTATGGCTACACCTTC
- TRBJ2-5 TRBD1 TRBV7-9 CASNHRGDQETQYF TGTGCCAGCAACCACAGGGGGGACCAAGAGACCCAGTACTTC
few TRBJ2-7 TRBD1 TRBV5-5 CASSHKGQGASYEQYF TGTGCCAGCAGCCACAAAGGGCAGGGGGCCTCCTACGAGCAGTACTTC
- TRBJ2-1 - TRBV9 CASSPTPSGSNEQFF TGTGCCAGCAGCCCCACCCCCTCAGGATCGAATGAGCAGTTCTTC
- TRBJ1-2 - TRBV9 CASSVDANYGYTF TGTGCCAGCAGCGTAGACGCGAACTATGGCTACACCTTC